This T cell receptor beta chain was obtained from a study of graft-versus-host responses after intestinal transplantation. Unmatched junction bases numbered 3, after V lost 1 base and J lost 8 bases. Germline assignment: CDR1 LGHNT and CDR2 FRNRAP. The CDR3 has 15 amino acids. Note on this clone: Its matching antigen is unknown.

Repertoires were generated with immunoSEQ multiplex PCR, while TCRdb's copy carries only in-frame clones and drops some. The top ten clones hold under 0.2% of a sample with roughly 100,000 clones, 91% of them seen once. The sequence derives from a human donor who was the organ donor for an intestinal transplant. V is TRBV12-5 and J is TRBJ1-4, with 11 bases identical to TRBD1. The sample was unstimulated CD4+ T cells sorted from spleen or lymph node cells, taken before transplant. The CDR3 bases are TGTGCTAGTGGTTTGGGCGGGACAGGGGGGGAAAAACTGTTTTTT. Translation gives CASGLGGTGGEKLFF. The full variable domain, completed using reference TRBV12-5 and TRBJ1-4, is DARVTQTPRHKVTEMGQEVTMRCQPILGHNTVFWYRQTMMQGLELLAYFRNRAPLDDSGMPKDRFSAEMPDATLATLKIQPSEPRDSAVYFCASGLGGTGGEKLFFGSGTQLSVL.